The clone carrying this T cell receptor beta chain counts as medium-sized (0.01 to 0.1%). Some clones are missing from TCRdb's copy, which holds only in-frame ones; the method was immunoSEQ multiplex PCR. The repertoire holds approximately 21,000 clones, with roughly 87% as singletons. These data originate in a study of blood T cell repertoires in COVID-19. Study as a whole: COVID-19 samples collected from the United States, Italy and Spain covered acute and convalescent phases.

The germline V gene has CDR1 SGDLS and CDR2 YYNGEE. The V end lost 3 bases, the J end lost 2 bases, and 13 bases lay between the germline ends. The CDR3 sequence is 15 residues long. The rearrangement links TRBV9 to TRBJ2-3, with a weak D call TRBD1 (6 bases). Sequencing input: peripheral blood. This clonotype originated in a human donor with active COVID-19. The donor label of this sample is uncertain. CDR3 protein: CASSDLGHSTDTQYF. DNA of the CDR3: TGTGCCAGCAGCGACTTGGGACATTCCACAGATACGCAGTATTTT.